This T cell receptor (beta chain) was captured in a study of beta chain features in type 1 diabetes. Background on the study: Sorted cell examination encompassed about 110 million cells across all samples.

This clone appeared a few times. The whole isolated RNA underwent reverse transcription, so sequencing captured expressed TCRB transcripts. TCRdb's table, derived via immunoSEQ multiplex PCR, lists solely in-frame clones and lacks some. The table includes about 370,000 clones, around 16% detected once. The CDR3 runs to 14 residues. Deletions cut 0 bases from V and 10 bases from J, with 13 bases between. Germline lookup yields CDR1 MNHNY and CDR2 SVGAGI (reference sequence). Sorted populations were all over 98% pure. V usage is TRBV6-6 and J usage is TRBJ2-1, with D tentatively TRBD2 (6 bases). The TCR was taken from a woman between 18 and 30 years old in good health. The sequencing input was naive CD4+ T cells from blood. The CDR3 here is CASSYSRLVDEQFF. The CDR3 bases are TGTGCCAGCAGTTACTCGCGACTAGTTGACGAGCAGTTCTTC.